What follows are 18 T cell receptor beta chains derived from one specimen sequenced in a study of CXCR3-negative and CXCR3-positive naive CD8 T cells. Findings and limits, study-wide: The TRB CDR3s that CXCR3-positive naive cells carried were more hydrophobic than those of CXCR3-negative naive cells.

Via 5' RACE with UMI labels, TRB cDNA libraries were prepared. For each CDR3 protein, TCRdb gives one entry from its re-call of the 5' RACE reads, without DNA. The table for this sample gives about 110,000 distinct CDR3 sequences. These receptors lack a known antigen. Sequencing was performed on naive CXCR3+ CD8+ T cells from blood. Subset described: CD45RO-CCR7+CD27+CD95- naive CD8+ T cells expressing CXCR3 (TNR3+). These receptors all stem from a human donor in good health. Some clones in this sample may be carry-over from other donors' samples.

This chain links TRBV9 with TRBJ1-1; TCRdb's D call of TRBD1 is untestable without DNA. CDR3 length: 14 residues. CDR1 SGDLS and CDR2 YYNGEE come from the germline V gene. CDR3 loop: CASSVGQQNTEAFF.

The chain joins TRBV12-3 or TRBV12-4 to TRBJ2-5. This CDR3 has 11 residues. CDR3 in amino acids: CASSRGLGQFF.

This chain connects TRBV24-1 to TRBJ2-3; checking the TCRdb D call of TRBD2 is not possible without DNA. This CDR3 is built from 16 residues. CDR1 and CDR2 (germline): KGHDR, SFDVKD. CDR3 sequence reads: CATSDNRKGSGDTQYF.

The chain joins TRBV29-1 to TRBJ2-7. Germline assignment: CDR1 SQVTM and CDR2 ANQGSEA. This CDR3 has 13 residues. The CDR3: CSVHGQGAYEQYF.

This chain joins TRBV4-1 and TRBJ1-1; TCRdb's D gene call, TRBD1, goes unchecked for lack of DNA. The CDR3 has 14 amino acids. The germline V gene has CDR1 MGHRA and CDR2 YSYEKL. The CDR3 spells CASSLLGDSFEAFF.

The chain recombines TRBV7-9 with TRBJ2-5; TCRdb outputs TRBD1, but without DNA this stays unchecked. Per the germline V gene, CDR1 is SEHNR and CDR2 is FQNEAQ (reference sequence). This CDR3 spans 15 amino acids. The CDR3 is CASSSPGGSGETQYF.

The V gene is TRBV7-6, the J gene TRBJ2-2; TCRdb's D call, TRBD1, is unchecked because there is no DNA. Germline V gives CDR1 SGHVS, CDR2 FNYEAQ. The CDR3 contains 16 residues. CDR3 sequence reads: CASTVSGGANTGELFF.

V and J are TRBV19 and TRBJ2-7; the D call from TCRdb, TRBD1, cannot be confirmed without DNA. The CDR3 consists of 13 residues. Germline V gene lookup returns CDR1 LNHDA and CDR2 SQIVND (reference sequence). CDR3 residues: CASQGVSSYEQYF.

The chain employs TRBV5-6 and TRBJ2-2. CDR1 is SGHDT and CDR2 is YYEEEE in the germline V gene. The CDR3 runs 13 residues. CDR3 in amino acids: CASSFQNTGELFF.

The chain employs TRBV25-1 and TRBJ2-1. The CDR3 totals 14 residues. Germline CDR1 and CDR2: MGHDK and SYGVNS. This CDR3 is CASSDVSYINEQFF.

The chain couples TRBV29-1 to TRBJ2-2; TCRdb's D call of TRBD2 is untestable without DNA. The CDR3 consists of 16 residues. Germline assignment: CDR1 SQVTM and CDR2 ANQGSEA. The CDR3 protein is CSVASGSSSGTGELFF.

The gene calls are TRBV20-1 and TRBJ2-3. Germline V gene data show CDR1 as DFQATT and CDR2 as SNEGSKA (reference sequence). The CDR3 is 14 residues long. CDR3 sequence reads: CSARTAPGTDTQYF.

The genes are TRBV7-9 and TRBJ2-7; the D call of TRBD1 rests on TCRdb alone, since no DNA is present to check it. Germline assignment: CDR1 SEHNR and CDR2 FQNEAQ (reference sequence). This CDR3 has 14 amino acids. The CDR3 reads CASSPGAGWDEQYF.

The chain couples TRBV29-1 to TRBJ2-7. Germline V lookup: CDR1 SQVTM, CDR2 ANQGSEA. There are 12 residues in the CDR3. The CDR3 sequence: CSVEEENYEQYF.

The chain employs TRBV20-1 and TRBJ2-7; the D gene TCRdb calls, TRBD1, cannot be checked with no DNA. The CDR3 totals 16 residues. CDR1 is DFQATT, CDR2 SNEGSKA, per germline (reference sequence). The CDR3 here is CSARDMRGGRTYEQYF.

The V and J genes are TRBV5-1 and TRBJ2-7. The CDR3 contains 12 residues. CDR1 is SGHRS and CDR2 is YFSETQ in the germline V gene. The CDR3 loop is CASSFGDSEQYF.

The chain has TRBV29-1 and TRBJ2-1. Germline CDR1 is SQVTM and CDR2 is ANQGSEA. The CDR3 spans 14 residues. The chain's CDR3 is CSVEYRDIYNEQFF.

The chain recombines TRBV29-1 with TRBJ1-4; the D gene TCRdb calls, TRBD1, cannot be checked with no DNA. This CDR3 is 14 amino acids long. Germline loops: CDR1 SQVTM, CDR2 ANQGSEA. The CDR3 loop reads CSAEMGQGDEKLFF.